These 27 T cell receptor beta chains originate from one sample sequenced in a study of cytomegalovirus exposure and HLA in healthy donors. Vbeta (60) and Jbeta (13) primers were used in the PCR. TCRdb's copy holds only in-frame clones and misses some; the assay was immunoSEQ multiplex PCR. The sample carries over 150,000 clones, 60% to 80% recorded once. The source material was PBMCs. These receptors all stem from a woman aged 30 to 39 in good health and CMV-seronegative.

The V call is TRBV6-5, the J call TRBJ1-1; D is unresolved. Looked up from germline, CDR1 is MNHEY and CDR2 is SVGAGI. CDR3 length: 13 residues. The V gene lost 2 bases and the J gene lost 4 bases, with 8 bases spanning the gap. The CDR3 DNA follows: TGTGCCAGCAGTTACCCCTCGGGCACTGAAGCTTTCTTT. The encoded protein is CASSYPSGTEAFF.

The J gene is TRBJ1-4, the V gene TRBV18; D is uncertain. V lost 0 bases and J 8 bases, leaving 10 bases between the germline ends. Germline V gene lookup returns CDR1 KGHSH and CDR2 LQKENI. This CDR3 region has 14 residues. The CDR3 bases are TGTGCCAGCTCACCACCGTCGGAGACCGAAAAACTGTTTTTT. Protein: CASSPPSETEKLFF.

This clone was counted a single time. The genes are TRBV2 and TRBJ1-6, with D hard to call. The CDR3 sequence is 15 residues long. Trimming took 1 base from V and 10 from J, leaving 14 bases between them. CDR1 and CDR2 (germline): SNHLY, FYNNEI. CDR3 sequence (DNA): TGTGCCAGCAGTGAAGTAGTCACTTCTAACTCACCCCTCCACTTT. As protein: CASSEVVTSNSPLHF.

CDR3 loop: CASRPGQQETQYF. Here the CDR3 DNA reads TGTGCCAGCAGGCCCGGACAGCAAGAGACCCAGTACTTC. The chain links TRBV7-9 to TRBJ2-5; D is possibly TRBD1 (6 bases). V was trimmed by 6 bases and J by 2 bases, leaving 10 bases between them. Germline CDR1 reads SEHNR; CDR2 reads FQNEAQ (reference sequence). The CDR3 has 13 amino acids.

CDR3 sequence: CASSVGSSEAYEQYF. CDR3 in DNA: TGTGCCAGCAGCGTAGGGTCTAGCGAGGCCTACGAGCAGTACTTC. This chain connects TRBV9 to TRBJ2-7, with a possible D match to TRBD2 (6 bases). The CDR3 is 15 residues long. Germline CDR1 reads SGDLS; CDR2 reads YYNGEE. Trimming removed 0 bases from V and 2 bases from J, with 12 bases in between.

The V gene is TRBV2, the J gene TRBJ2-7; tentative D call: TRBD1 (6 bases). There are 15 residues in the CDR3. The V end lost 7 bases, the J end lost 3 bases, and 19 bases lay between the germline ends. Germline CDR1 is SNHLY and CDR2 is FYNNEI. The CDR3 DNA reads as TGTGCCAGCACCACTCGGACCGGACAGATCTACGAGCAGTACTTC. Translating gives CASTTRTGQIYEQYF.

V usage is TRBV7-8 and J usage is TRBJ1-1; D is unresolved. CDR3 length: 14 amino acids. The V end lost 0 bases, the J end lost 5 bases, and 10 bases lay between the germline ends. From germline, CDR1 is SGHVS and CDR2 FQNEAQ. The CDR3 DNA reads TGTGCCAGCAGCTTAGCGGAGGGCCGGACTGAAGCTTTCTTT. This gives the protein CASSLAEGRTEAFF. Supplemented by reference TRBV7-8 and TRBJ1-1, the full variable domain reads GAGVSQSPRYKVAKRGQDVALRCDPISGHVSLFWYQQALGQGPEFLTYFQNEAQLDKSGLPSDRFFAERPEGSVSTLKIQRTQQEDSAVYLCASSLAEGRTEAFFGQGTRLTVV.

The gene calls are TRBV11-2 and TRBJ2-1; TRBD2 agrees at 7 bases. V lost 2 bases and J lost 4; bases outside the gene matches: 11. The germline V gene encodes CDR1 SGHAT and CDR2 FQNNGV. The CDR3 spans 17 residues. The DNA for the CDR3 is TGTGCCAGCAGCTTAAGGGGCCTAGCGGAAATATACAATGAGCAGTTCTTC. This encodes CASSLRGLAEIYNEQFF.

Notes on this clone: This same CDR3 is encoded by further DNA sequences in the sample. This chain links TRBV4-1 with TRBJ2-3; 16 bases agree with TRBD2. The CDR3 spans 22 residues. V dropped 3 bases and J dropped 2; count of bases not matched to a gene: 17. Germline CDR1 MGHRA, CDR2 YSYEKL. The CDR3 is CASSHPGTGTSGGAYDTDTQYF. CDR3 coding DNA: TGCGCCAGCAGCCATCCGGGGACTGGGACTAGCGGGGGGGCTTATGACACAGATACGCAGTATTTT.

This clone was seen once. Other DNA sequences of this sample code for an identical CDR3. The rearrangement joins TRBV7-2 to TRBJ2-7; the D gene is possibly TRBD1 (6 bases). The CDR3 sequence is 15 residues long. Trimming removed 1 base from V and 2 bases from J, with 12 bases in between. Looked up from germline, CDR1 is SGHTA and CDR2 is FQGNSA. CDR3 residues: CASSLGRGRTYEQYF. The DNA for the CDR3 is TGTGCCAGCAGCTTAGGCAGGGGTAGGACCTACGAGCAGTACTTC. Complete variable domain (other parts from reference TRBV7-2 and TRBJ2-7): GAGVSQSPSNKVTEKGKDVELRCDPISGHTALYWYRQSLGQGLEFLIYFQGNSAPDKSGLPSDRFSAERTGGSVSTLTIQRTQQEDSAVYLCASSLGRGRTYEQYFGPGTRLTVT.

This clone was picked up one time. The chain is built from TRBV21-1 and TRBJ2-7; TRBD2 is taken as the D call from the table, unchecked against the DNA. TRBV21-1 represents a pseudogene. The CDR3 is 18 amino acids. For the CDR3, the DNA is TGTGCCAGCAGCAAAGTCGGGGGTTTAAAGGGAGCCATTTACGAGCAGTACTTC. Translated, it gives CASSKVGGLKGAIYEQYF.

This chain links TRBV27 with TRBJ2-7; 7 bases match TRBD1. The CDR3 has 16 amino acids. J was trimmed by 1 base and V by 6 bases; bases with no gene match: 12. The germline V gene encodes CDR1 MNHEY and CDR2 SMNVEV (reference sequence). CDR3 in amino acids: CASSLTPRQGSYEQYF. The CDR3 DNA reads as TGTGCCAGCAGCTTGACTCCGAGACAGGGTTCCTACGAGCAGTACTTC.

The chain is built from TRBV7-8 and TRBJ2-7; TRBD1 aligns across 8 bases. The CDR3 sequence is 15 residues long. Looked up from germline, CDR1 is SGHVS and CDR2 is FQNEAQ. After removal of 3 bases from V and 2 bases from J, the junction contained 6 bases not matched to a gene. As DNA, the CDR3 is TGTGCCAGCAGCTTTAGGGGACAGGCGACCTACGAGCAGTACTTC. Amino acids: CASSFRGQATYEQYF.

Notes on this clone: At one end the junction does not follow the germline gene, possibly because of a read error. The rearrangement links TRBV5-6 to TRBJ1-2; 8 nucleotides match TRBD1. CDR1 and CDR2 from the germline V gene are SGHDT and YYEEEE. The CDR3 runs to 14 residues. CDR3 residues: CASSIRQGRNGYPF. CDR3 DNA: TGTGCCAGCAGCATCCGACAGGGGAGGAATGGCTACCCCTTC.

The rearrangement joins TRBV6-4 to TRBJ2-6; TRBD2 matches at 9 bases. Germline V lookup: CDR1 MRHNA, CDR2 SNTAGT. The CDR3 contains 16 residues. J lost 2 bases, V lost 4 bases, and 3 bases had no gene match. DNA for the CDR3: TGTGCCAGCAGTGTTAGCGGGGGAACTGGGGCCAACGTCCTGACTTTC. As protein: CASSVSGGTGANVLTF.

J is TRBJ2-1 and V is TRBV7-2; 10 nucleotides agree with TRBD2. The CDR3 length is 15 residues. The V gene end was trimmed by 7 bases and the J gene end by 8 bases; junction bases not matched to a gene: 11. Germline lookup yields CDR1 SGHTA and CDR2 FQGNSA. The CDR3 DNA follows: TGTGCCAGCACCTACGGGCCTAGCGGGGGCCATGAGCAGTTCTTC. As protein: CASTYGPSGGHEQFF.

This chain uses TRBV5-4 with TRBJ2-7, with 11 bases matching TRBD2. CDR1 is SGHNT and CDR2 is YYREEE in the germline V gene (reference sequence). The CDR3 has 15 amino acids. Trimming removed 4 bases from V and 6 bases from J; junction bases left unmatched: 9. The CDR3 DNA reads TGTGCCAGCAGCGCGGAACTAGCGGGAGCATTCGAGCAGTACTTC. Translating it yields CASSAELAGAFEQYF.

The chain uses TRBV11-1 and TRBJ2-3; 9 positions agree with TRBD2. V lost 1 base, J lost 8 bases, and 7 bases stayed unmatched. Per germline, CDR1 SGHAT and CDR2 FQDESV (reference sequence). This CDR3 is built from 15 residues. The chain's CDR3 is CASSLVAGGPGTQYF. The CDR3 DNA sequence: TGTGCCAGCAGCTTAGTCGCGGGGGGGCCGGGTACGCAGTATTTT.

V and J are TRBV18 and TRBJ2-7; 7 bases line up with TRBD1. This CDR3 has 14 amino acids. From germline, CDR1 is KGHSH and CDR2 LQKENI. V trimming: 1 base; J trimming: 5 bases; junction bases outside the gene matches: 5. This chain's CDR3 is CASSPLDRVDEQYF. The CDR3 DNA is TGTGCCAGCTCACCACTTGACAGGGTGGACGAGCAGTACTTC.

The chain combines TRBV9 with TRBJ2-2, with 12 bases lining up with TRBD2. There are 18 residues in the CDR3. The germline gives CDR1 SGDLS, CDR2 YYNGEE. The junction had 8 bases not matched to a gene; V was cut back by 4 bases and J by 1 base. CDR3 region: CASSPGLAGRRNTGELFF. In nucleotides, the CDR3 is TGTGCCAGCAGCCCTGGACTAGCGGGGAGGAGGAACACCGGGGAGCTGTTTTTT.

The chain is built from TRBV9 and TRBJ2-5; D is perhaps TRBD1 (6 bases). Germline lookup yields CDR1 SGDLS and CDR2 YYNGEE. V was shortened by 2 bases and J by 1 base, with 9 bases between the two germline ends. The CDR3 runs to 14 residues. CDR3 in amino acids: CASSVGASQETQYF. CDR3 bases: TGTGCCAGCAGCGTGGGGGCAAGCCAAGAGACCCAGTACTTC.

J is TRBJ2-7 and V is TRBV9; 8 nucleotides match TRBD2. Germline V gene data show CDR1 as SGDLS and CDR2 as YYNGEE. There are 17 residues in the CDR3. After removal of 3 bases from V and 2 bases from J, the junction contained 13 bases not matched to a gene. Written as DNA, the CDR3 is TGTGCCAGCAGCGCCCATTTAGATAGCGGGGCACCCTACGAGCAGTACTTC. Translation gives CASSAHLDSGAPYEQYF.

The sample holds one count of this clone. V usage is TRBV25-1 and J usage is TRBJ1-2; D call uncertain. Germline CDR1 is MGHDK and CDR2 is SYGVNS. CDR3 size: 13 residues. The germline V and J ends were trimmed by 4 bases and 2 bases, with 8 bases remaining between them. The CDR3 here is CASSVSRNYGYTF. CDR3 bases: TGTGCCAGCAGTGTATCCAGGAACTATGGCTACACCTTC.

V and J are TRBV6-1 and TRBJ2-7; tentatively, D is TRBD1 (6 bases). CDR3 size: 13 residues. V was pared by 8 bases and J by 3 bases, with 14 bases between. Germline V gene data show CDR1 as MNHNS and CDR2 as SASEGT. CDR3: CASAARGYYEQYF. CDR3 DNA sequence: TGTGCCAGCGCGGCCAGGGGATACTACGAGCAGTACTTC.

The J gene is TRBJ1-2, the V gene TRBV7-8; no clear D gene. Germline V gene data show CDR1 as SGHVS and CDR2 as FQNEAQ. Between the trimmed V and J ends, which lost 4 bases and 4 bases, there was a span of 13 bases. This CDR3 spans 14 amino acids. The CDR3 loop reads CASSYREGGYGYTF. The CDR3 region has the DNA TGTGCCAGCAGCTATCGCGAGGGAGGCTATGGCTACACCTTC.

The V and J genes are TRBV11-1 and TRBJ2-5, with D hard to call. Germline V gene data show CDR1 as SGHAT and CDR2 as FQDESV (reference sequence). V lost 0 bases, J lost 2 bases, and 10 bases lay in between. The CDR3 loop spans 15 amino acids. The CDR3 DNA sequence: TGTGCCAGCAGCTTAGCTGGGCGAAAACAAGAGACCCAGTACTTC. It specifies CASSLAGRKQETQYF.

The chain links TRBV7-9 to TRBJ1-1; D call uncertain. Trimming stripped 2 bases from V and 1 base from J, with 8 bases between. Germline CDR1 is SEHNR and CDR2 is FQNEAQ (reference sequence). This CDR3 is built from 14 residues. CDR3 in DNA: TGTGCCAGCAGCTTATACTCCGGGAACACTGAAGCTTTCTTT. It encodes CASSLYSGNTEAFF.